This entry lists 18 T cell receptor beta chains sequenced from one sample in a study of cytomegalovirus exposure and HLA in healthy donors. Amplification used 60 Vbeta primers and 13 Jbeta primers. Repertoires were generated with immunoSEQ multiplex PCR, while TCRdb's copy carries only in-frame clones and drops some. The sample consists of roughly 63,000 clones, 71% of them appearing once. The material sequenced was PBMCs. These receptors came from a middle-aged man in good health and CMV-seropositive.

This clone was found a few times. The V call is TRBV15, the J call TRBJ2-2; D unresolved. Germline V gives CDR1 LNHNV, CDR2 YYDKDF (reference sequence). The CDR3 runs 12 residues. V lost 5 bases and J 8 bases, leaving 9 bases between the germline ends. The CDR3 coding sequence is TGTGCCACCAGCCTGCGGCTGGGGGAGCTGTTTTTT. Translation: CATSLRLGELFF.

The rearrangement uses TRBV2 and TRBJ2-5, with 12 bases that match TRBD2. The junction had 3 bases not matched to a gene; V was cut back by 6 bases and J by 1 base. The germline V gene encodes CDR1 SNHLY and CDR2 FYNNEI. The CDR3 is 15 residues long. CDR3: CASSSLAGGQETQYF. The CDR3 DNA sequence: TGTGCCAGCAGCTCACTAGCGGGGGGCCAAGAGACCCAGTACTTC.

The rearrangement joins TRBV5-4 to TRBJ2-1; 10 bases line up with TRBD2. This CDR3 is 16 amino acids long. Germline loops: CDR1 SGHNT, CDR2 YYREEE (reference sequence). After removal of 3 bases from V and 7 bases from J, the junction contained 10 bases not matched to a gene. The CDR3 sequence is CASSSPSGGATNEQFF. The CDR3, as DNA: TGTGCCAGCAGCTCCCCGAGCGGGGGGGCGACTAATGAGCAGTTCTTC.

The chain is built from TRBV9 and TRBJ2-1; 7 bases align to TRBD1. V shed 3 bases and J 5 bases; nucleotides not matched to a gene: 8. The CDR3 is 15 amino acids. The V gene's germline CDR1 is SGDLS and CDR2 YYNGEE. The CDR3 region is CASSASGTDNNEQFF. The DNA for the CDR3 is TGTGCCAGCAGCGCTTCCGGGACAGATAACAATGAGCAGTTCTTC.

The chain combines TRBV9 with TRBJ2-6, with TRBD1 identical over 10 bases. J was trimmed by 0 bases and V by 3 bases; bases with no gene match: 6. The CDR3 sequence is 18 residues long. The germline gives CDR1 SGDLS, CDR2 YYNGEE. The CDR3 coding sequence is TGTGCCAGCAGCGCTCCGGGACAGGGGCGCTCTGGGGCCAACGTCCTGACTTTC. It encodes CASSAPGQGRSGANVLTF.

This chain joins TRBV10-2 and TRBJ1-5, with 9 bases fitting TRBD1. Losses at the gene ends were 2 bases for V and 6 bases for J; bases not matched to a gene: 11. Germline CDR1 and CDR2: WSHSY and SAAADI. This CDR3 has 17 amino acids. This CDR3 is CASSEREGQGVRQPQHF. CDR3 DNA sequence: TGCGCCAGCAGTGAGCGAGAGGGACAGGGTGTCCGTCAGCCCCAGCATTTT.

CDR3 DNA: TGTGCCAGCAGTAGCCCGATGGAGCCCCAGCATTTT. This codes for CASSSPMEPQHF. V usage is TRBV28 and J usage is TRBJ1-5; D uncertain. The CDR3 sequence is 12 residues long. Looked up from germline, CDR1 is MDHEN and CDR2 is SYDVKM. V was trimmed by 5 bases and J by 8 bases, leaving 10 bases between them.

This chain joins TRBV19 and TRBJ1-1; D ambiguous. Germline V gene data show CDR1 as LNHDA and CDR2 as SQIVND (reference sequence). V was clipped by 3 bases and J by 0 bases, with 11 bases between them. This CDR3 has 15 amino acids. The CDR3 coding sequence is TGTGCCAGTAGTATTGGTCGGAGCATGAACACTGAAGCTTTCTTT. Its protein product is CASSIGRSMNTEAFF. Together with reference TRBV19 and TRBJ1-1, the CDR3 gives the full variable domain: DGGITQSPKYLFRKEGQNVTLSCEQNLNHDAMYWYRQDPGQGLRLIYYSQIVNDFQKGDIAEGYSVSREKKESFPLTVTSAQKNPTAFYLCASSIGRSMNTEAFFGQGTRLTVV.

The chain joins TRBV30 to TRBJ2-5; 7 nucleotides match TRBD2. The CDR3 totals 12 residues. With 4 bases clipped from V and 3 bases from J, the junction kept 2 bases outside the gene matches. Germline V gene data show CDR1 as GTSNPN and CDR2 as SVGIG (reference sequence). CDR3 bases: TGTGCCTGGAATCGGGGGGAAGAGACCCAGTACTTC. The encoded protein is CAWNRGEETQYF.

The chain joins TRBV6-1 to TRBJ2-2; D is possibly TRBD1 (5 bases). Trimming pared 6 bases from V and 7 bases from J, leaving 12 bases between. Germline V lookup: CDR1 MNHNS, CDR2 SASEGT. The CDR3 spans 13 residues. CDR3 nucleotide sequence: TGTGCCAGCAGGGCAGGGTCCCACGGGGAGCTGTTTTTT. Its translation: CASRAGSHGELFF.

This clone was recorded a few times. CDR3 sequence: CASRPGNLLGDTQYF. DNA for the CDR3: TGTGCCAGTAGACCCGGGAACCTCCTCGGAGATACGCAGTATTTT. The V call is TRBV19, the J call TRBJ2-3; perhaps TRBD2 as D (5 bases). Germline CDR1 is LNHDA and CDR2 is SQIVND (reference sequence). The germline V and J ends were trimmed by 6 bases and 5 bases, with 18 bases remaining between them. The CDR3 totals 15 residues.

The chain joins TRBV6-5 to TRBJ2-7; possible D gene TRBD1, 6 bases. This CDR3 contains 16 residues. The V and J ends lost 0 bases and 3 bases respectively, with 15 bases between them. CDR1 is MNHEY, CDR2 SVGAGI, per germline. The CDR3 reads CASSYSAPTGIYEQYF. The CDR3 DNA reads TGTGCCAGCAGTTACTCGGCGCCGACAGGTATCTACGAGCAGTACTTC.

This sequence joins TRBV10-3 and TRBJ2-7, with a possible D match to TRBD1 (6 bases). Germline assignment: CDR1 ENHRY and CDR2 SYGVKD. Trimming took off 10 bases at V and 0 bases at J, with 10 bases between the two ends. This CDR3 has 12 amino acids. CDR3 bases: TGTGCCACCCAGGACAGCTCCTACGAGCAGTACTTC. Its protein is CATQDSSYEQYF.

The chain links TRBV19 to TRBJ1-2; 9 bases match TRBD1. The germline V gene encodes CDR1 LNHDA and CDR2 SQIVND (reference sequence). The trim removed 7 bases at V and 7 bases at J, leaving 10 bases unmatched. This CDR3 has 14 amino acids. CDR3 bases: TGTGCCAGTAAGGCGGGGACAGGGAATAGTGGCTACACCTTC. Translated, it gives CASKAGTGNSGYTF.

This clone has just a few counts. V and J are TRBV7-9 and TRBJ2-5; 10 bases map to TRBD2. The CDR3 is made up of 16 amino acids. The germline CDR1 and CDR2 sequences are SEHNR and FQNEAQ (reference sequence). Trimming cost V 1 base and J 2 bases; bases outside gene matches: 4. CDR3: CASSLGLAGEQETQYF. The CDR3, as DNA: TGTGCCAGCAGCTTAGGGCTAGCGGGGGAACAAGAGACCCAGTACTTC.

The chain couples TRBV7-2 to TRBJ1-1; tentative D call: TRBD1 (5 bases). Germline-derived CDR1 and CDR2 are SGHTA and FQGNSA. The CDR3 has 16 amino acids. V shed 5 bases and J shed 3 bases, with 19 bases lying between them. As DNA, the CDR3 is TGTGCCAGCAGCCACCAGGGAAGAACCCTGGACACTGAAGCTTTCTTT. Translation gives CASSHQGRTLDTEAFF.

The chain has TRBV5-1 and TRBJ2-3, with 8 bases that match TRBD2. The J segment lost 0 bases and the V segment lost 6 bases, leaving 3 bases of the junction unmatched. This CDR3 region has 14 residues. Per germline, CDR1 SGHRS and CDR2 YFSETQ. CDR3 protein: CASTRTSSTDTQYF. The CDR3 region has the DNA TGCGCCAGCACCCGGACTAGCAGCACAGATACGCAGTATTTT.

This chain uses TRBV4-3 with TRBJ1-2; D perhaps matches TRBD1 (5 bases). Germline V gives CDR1 LGHNA, CDR2 YSLEER. With 0 bases removed from V and 4 bases from J, the gap between germline ends came to 12 bases. The CDR3 runs to 15 residues. DNA of the CDR3: TGCGCCAGCAGCCAAGAGTCAGGGCGAGGCTATGGCTACACCTTC. Its protein product is CASSQESGRGYGYTF.